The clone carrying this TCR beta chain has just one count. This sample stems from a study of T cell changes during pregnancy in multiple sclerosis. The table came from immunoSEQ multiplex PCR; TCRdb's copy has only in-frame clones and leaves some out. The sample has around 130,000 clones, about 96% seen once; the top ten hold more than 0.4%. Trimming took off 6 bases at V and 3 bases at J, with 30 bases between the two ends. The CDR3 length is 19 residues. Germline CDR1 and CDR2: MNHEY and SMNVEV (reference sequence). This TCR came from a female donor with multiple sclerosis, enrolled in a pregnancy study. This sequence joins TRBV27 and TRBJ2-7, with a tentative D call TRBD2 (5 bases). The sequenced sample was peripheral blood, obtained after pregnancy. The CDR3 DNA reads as TGTGCCAGCAGCTCCTTCGGACTCCCTGGCCTAGCCGGCCGCTACGAGCAGTACTTC. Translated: CASSSFGLPGLAGRYEQYF.